A selection of T cell receptor beta chains follows, all from one sample in a study of cytomegalovirus exposure and HLA in healthy donors. Clones were sequenced by immunoSEQ multiplex PCR, and TCRdb holds only the in-frame ones, with some missing. This table holds about 200,000 clones. The sequencing input was PBMCs. The receptor set was obtained from a girl between 2 and 10 years old in good health and CMV-seropositive. Both conserved end residues are part of each CDR3. The D gene is left open where the match is weak.

CDR3aa: CASGWGGQATYEQYF; CDR3nt: TGTGCCAGCGGCTGGGGGGGGCAGGCAACCTACGAGCAGTACTTC; len: 15; v_gene: TRBV6-1; j_gene: TRBJ2-7; d_gene: .
CDR3aa: CASSLTSPYEQYF; CDR3nt: TGTGCCAGCAGTTTAACCAGTCCCTACGAGCAGTACTTC; len: 13; v_gene: TRBV28; j_gene: TRBJ2-7; d_gene: .
CDR3aa: CASSLESGLYNEQFF; CDR3nt: TGCGCCAGCAGCCTCGAATCGGGACTCTACAATGAGCAGTTCTTC; len: 15; v_gene: TRBV5-1; j_gene: TRBJ2-1; d_gene: .
CDR3aa: CASSSGQPGGSVFF; CDR3nt: TGTGCCAGCAGTTCAGGACAGCCGGGCGGTTCGGTGTTTTTT; len: 14; v_gene: TRBV28; j_gene: TRBJ1-4; d_gene: .
CDR3aa: CASSPRSGDINTEAFF; CDR3nt: TGTGCCAGCTCACCCCGGTCAGGGGATATCAACACTGAAGCTTTCTTT; len: 16; v_gene: TRBV18; j_gene: TRBJ1-1; d_gene: .
CDR3aa: CSVGRTGASTEAFF; CDR3nt: TGCAGCGTTGGGAGGACAGGAGCAAGCACTGAAGCTTTCTTT; len: 14; v_gene: TRBV29-1; j_gene: TRBJ1-1; d_gene: TRBD1
CDR3aa: CASSLGPTVYGYTF; CDR3nt: TGTGCCAGCAGCTTAGGACCAACAGTCTATGGCTACACCTTC; len: 14; v_gene: TRBV7-2; j_gene: TRBJ1-2; d_gene: .
CDR3aa: CASTRLAGTRETQYF; CDR3nt: TGTGCCAGCACAAGACTAGCGGGTACTCGGGAGACCCAGTACTTC; len: 15; v_gene: TRBV11-2; j_gene: TRBJ2-5; d_gene: TRBD2
CDR3aa: CASSSTNQVDGYTF; CDR3nt: TGTGCCAGCAGTTCCACAAACCAGGTGGATGGCTACACCTTC; len: 14; v_gene: TRBV6-1; j_gene: TRBJ1-2; d_gene: .
CDR3aa: CASSLAGGFPYEQYF; CDR3nt: TGTGCCAGCAGCTTAGCGGGCGGGTTCCCCTACGAGCAGTACTTC; len: 15; v_gene: TRBV11-2; j_gene: TRBJ2-7; d_gene: .
CDR3aa: CASSDSFTYYEQYF; CDR3nt: TGTGCCAGCTCGGACAGTTTTACCTACTACGAGCAGTACTTC; len: 14; v_gene: TRBV27; j_gene: TRBJ2-7; d_gene: .
CDR3aa: CASSSGLNQPQHF; CDR3nt: TGTGCCAGCAGCTCAGGTCTCAATCAGCCCCAGCATTTT; len: 13; v_gene: TRBV5-5; j_gene: TRBJ1-5; d_gene: .
CDR3aa: CASSISLGGRGNTEAFF; CDR3nt: TGTGCCAGCAGTATCTCCCTAGGCGGGAGGGGGAACACTGAAGCTTTCTTT; len: 17; v_gene: TRBV2; j_gene: TRBJ1-1; d_gene: .
CDR3aa: CASSRDSPYEQYF; CDR3nt: TGTGCCAGCAGTCGGGACAGCCCCTACGAGCAGTACTTC; len: 13; v_gene: TRBV6-5; j_gene: TRBJ2-7; d_gene: TRBD1
CDR3aa: CASSGGQTSTDTQYF; CDR3nt: TGCGCCAGCAGCGGAGGACAGACTAGCACAGATACGCAGTATTTT; len: 15; v_gene: TRBV5-1; j_gene: TRBJ2-3; d_gene: .
CDR3aa: CSVRDRGNEKLFF; CDR3nt: TGCAGCGTCCGGGACAGGGGTAATGAAAAACTGTTTTTT; len: 13; v_gene: TRBV29-1; j_gene: TRBJ1-4; d_gene: TRBD1
CDR3aa: CASQHSGDNQPQHF; CDR3nt: TGTGCCAGCCAACACTCGGGGGACAATCAGCCCCAGCATTTT; len: 14; v_gene: TRBV6-1; j_gene: TRBJ1-5; d_gene: .
CDR3aa: CASRGPRTDNYEQYF; CDR3nt: TGTGCCAGCAGGGGGCCCCGGACAGATAATTACGAGCAGTACTTC; len: 15; v_gene: TRBV6-1; j_gene: TRBJ2-7; d_gene: .
CDR3aa: CASSNGGGYEQYF; CDR3nt: TGCGCCAGCAGTAATGGGGGGGGCTACGAGCAGTACTTC; len: 13; v_gene: TRBV10-1; j_gene: TRBJ2-7; d_gene: TRBD2
CDR3aa: CASSLFVSTEAFF; CDR3nt: TGTGCCAGCAGCTTGTTCGTTAGCACTGAAGCTTTCTTT; len: 13; v_gene: TRBV5-4; j_gene: TRBJ1-1; d_gene: .
CDR3aa: CASSLSSRNTGELFF; CDR3nt: TGTGCCAGCAGCTTGAGTAGTCGGAACACCGGGGAGCTGTTTTTT; len: 15; v_gene: TRBV5-4; j_gene: TRBJ2-2; d_gene: .
CDR3aa: CASSHSNTGELLF; CDR3nt: TGCGCCAGCAGCCACAGCAACACCGGGGAGCTGCTTTTT; len: 13; v_gene: TRBV5-1; j_gene: TRBJ2-2; d_gene: .
CDR3aa: CASRINRGRGGAEVQSYEQYF; CDR3nt: TGTGCCAGCAGGATAAACAGGGGGCGCGGCGGTGCGGAGGTCCAATCCTACGAGCAGTACTTC; len: 21; v_gene: TRBV28; j_gene: TRBJ2-7; d_gene: TRBD1
CDR3aa: CASSINMEHYEQYF; CDR3nt: TGTGCCAGTAGTATAAATATGGAGCACTACGAGCAGTACTTC; len: 14; v_gene: TRBV19; j_gene: TRBJ2-7; d_gene: .
CDR3aa: CASSTPTSGRRNEQFF; CDR3nt: TGCGCCAGCAGTACCCCCACTAGCGGGAGAAGGAATGAGCAGTTCTTC; len: 16; v_gene: TRBV10-2; j_gene: TRBJ2-1; d_gene: TRBD2
CDR3aa: CASSLLGHQPQHF; CDR3nt: TGTGCCAGCAGCCTTCTGGGGCATCAGCCCCAGCATTTT; len: 13; v_gene: TRBV7-2; j_gene: TRBJ1-5; d_gene: .
CDR3aa: CASSTPRVNYEQYF; CDR3nt: TGTGCCAGCAGTACCCCGCGGGTAAACTACGAGCAGTACTTC; len: 14; v_gene: TRBV7-6; j_gene: TRBJ2-7; d_gene: .
CDR3aa: CASSMRGGPGSEQYF; CDR3nt: TGTGCCAGTAGTATGCGGGGCGGACCTGGTTCCGAGCAGTACTTC; len: 15; v_gene: TRBV19; j_gene: TRBJ2-7; d_gene: .
CDR3aa: CASLQRQRGNEQFF; CDR3nt: TGTGCCAGCCTACAACGCCAGCGGGGGAATGAGCAGTTCTTC; len: 14; v_gene: TRBV5-5; j_gene: TRBJ2-1; d_gene: TRBD2
CDR3aa: CASSYSMVAGDGEQFF; CDR3nt: TGTGCCAGCAGTTACTCGATGGTAGCGGGAGACGGTGAGCAGTTCTTC; len: 16; v_gene: TRBV6-5; j_gene: TRBJ2-1; d_gene: TRBD2
CDR3aa: CASRAIPGQSYEQYF; CDR3nt: TGTGCCAGCAGGGCGATTCCGGGACAGTCCTACGAGCAGTACTTC; len: 15; v_gene: TRBV2; j_gene: TRBJ2-7; d_gene: TRBD1
CDR3aa: CASSPTGGTGNTEAFF; CDR3nt: TGTGCCAGCAGCCCCACCGGCGGGACAGGGAACACTGAAGCTTTCTTT; len: 16; v_gene: TRBV7-9; j_gene: TRBJ1-1; d_gene: TRBD1
CDR3aa: CASSHRQTNTGELFF; CDR3nt: TGTGCCAGCAGCCACCGACAGACGAACACCGGGGAGCTGTTTTTT; len: 15; v_gene: TRBV7-9; j_gene: TRBJ2-2; d_gene: .
CDR3aa: CASSRAGNLAVYGYTF; CDR3nt: TGTGCCAGCAGTCGGGCAGGGAACCTCGCAGTCTATGGCTACACCTTC; len: 16; v_gene: TRBV28; j_gene: TRBJ1-2; d_gene: .
CDR3aa: CASTQTSSGGYTF; CDR3nt: TGTGCCAGCACCCAGACCAGCTCGGGGGGCTACACCTTC; len: 13; v_gene: TRBV28; j_gene: TRBJ1-2; d_gene: .
CDR3aa: CASSSDRADYGYTF; CDR3nt: TGTGCCAGCAGCTCGGACAGGGCTGACTATGGCTACACCTTC; len: 14; v_gene: TRBV5-4; j_gene: TRBJ1-2; d_gene: TRBD1
CDR3aa: CASSLFQGSTDTQYF; CDR3nt: TGTGCCAGCAGTTTATTCCAGGGAAGCACAGATACGCAGTATTTT; len: 15; v_gene: TRBV27; j_gene: TRBJ2-3; d_gene: .
CDR3aa: CASSLRQGNQPQHF; CDR3nt: TGTGCCAGCAGTCTAAGGCAGGGCAATCAGCCCCAGCATTTT; len: 14; v_gene: TRBV5-4; j_gene: TRBJ1-5; d_gene: .
CDR3aa: CASSQYAGMNTEAFF; CDR3nt: TGCGCCAGCAGCCAATACGCAGGGATGAACACTGAAGCTTTCTTT; len: 15; v_gene: TRBV4-1; j_gene: TRBJ1-1; d_gene: .
CDR3aa: CASSYTRGTDTQYF; CDR3nt: TGTGCCAGCAGTTACACTAGGGGCACAGATACGCAGTATTTT; len: 14; v_gene: TRBV6-5; j_gene: TRBJ2-3; d_gene: .
CDR3aa: CASSADRGETDTQYF; CDR3nt: TGTGCCAGCAGCGCAGACAGGGGAGAAACAGATACGCAGTATTTT; len: 15; v_gene: TRBV5-4; j_gene: TRBJ2-3; d_gene: TRBD1
CDR3aa: CASSPQGAPGNTIYF; CDR3nt: TGTGCCAGCAGCCCTCAGGGGGCGCCCGGAAACACCATATATTTT; len: 15; v_gene: TRBV7-3; j_gene: TRBJ1-3; d_gene: TRBD1